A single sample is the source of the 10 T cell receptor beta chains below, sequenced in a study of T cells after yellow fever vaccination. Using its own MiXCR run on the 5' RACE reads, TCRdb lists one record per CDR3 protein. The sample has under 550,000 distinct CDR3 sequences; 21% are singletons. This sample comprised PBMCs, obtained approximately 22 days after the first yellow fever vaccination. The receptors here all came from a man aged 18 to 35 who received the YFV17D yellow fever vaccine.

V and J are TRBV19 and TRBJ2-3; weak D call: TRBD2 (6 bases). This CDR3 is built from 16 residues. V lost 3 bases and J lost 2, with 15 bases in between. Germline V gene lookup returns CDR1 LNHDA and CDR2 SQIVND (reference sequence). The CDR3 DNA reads TGTGCCAGTAGTATTGGAGGGCAGAGTCACACAGATACGCAGTATTTT. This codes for CASSIGGQSHTDTQYF.

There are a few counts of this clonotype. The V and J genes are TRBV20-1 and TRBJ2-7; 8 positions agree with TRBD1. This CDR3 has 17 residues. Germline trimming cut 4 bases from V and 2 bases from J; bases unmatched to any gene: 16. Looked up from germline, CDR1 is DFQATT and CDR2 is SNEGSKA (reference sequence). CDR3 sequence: CSATYTGGSAQPYEQYF. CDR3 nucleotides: TGCAGTGCTACCTATACAGGGGGAAGCGCACAACCCTACGAGCAGTACTTC.

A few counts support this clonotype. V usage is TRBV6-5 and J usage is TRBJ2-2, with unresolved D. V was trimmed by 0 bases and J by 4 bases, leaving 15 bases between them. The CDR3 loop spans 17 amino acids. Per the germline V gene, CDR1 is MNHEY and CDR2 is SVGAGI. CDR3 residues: CASSYSKGWVSTGELFF. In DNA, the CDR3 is TGTGCCAGCAGTTACTCGAAAGGTTGGGTGAGCACCGGGGAGCTGTTTTTT.

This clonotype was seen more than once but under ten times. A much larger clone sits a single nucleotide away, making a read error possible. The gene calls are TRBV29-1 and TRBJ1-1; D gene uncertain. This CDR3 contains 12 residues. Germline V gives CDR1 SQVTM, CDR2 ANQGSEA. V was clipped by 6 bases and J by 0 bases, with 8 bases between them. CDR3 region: CSVRSMNTEAFF. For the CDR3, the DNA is TGCAGCGTCCGATCCATGAACACTGAAGCTTTCTTT.

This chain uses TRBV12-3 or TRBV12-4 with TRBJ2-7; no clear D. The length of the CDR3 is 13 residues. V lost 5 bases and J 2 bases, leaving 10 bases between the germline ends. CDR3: CASSKNTPYEQYF. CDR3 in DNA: TGTGCCAGCAGTAAAAATACACCCTACGAGCAGTACTTC.

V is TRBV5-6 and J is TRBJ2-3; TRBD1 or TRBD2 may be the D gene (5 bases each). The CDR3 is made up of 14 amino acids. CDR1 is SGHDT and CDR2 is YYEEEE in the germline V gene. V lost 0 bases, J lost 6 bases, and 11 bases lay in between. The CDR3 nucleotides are TGTGCCAGCAGCTTGGACGGGGCCGGGGATACGCAGTATTTT. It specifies CASSLDGAGDTQYF.

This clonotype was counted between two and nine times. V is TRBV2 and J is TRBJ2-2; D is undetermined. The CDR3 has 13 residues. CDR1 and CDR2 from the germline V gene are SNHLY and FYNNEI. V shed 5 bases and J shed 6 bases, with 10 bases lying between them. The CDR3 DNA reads TGTGCCAGCAGTCCCGAGATATCCGGGGAGCTGTTTTTT. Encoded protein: CASSPEISGELFF.

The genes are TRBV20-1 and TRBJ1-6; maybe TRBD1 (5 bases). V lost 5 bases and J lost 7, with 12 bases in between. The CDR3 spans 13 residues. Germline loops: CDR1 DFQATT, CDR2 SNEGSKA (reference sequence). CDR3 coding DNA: TGCAGTGCTCGCCGGGACGGGAATTCACCCCTCCACTTT. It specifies CSARRDGNSPLHF.

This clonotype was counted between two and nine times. Written as DNA, the CDR3 is TGTGCTAGCAGACGACTTGCACGCCAGGGGGCGAACGAGCAGTACGTC. Protein product: CASRRLARQGANEQYV. The chain links TRBV7-7 to TRBJ2-7; 8 bases align to TRBD1. The CDR3 runs to 16 residues. The germline V gene has CDR1 SSHAT and CDR2 FNYEAQ (reference sequence).

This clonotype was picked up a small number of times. CDR3 in amino acids: CSVDPAADNYGYTF. In DNA, the CDR3 is TGCAGCGTTGATCCCGCCGCAGATAACTATGGCTACACCTTC. This chain joins TRBV29-1 and TRBJ1-2; D is ambiguous. CDR1 SQVTM and CDR2 ANQGSEA come from the germline V gene. Trimming removed 3 bases at V and 1 base at J, with 12 bases between. CDR3 length: 14 amino acids.